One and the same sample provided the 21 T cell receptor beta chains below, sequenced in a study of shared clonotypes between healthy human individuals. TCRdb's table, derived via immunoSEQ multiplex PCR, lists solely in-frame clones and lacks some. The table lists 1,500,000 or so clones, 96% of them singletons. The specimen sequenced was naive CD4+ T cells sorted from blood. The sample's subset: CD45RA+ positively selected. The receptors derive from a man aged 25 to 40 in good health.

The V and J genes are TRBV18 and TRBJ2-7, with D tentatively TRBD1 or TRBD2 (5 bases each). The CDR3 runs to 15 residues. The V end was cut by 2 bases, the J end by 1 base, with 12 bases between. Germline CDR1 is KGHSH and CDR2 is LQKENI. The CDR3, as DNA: TGTGCCAGCTCACCAGGGACGTCCCATTCCTACGAGCAGTACTTC. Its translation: CASSPGTSHSYEQYF.

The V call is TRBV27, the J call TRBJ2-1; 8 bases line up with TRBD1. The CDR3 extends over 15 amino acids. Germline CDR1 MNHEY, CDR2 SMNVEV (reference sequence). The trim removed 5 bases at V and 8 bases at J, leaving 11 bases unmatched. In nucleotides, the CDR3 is TGTGCCAGCAGTCCCGGACAGGGTCGTGGCGATGAGCAGTTCTTC. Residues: CASSPGQGRGDEQFF.

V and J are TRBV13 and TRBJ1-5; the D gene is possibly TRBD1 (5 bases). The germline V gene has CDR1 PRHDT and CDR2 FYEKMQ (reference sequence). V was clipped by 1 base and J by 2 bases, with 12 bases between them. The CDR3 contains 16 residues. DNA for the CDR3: TGTGCCAGCAGCTTAGCGGGGCAGGGTGGCAATCAGCCCCAGCATTTT. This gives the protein CASSLAGQGGNQPQHF.

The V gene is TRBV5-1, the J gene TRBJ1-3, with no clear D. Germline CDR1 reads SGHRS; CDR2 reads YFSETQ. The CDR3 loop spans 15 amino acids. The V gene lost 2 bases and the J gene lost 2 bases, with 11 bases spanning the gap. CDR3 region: CASSLNIAAGNTIYF. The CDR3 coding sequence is TGCGCCAGCAGCTTAAACATAGCGGCTGGAAACACCATATATTTT.

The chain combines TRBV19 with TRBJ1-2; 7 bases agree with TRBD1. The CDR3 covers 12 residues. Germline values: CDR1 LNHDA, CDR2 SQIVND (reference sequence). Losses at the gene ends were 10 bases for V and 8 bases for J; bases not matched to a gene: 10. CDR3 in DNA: TGTGCCACCTTAAACAGGGGAGACGGCTACACCTTC. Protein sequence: CATLNRGDGYTF.

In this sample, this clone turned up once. In DNA, the CDR3 is TGTGCCAGCAGTCCTCGGACAGACTCCTACGAGCAGTACTTC. This codes for CASSPRTDSYEQYF. This chain connects TRBV6-5 to TRBJ2-7; perhaps TRBD1 as D (6 bases). CDR3 length equals 14 residues. Germline assignment: CDR1 MNHEY and CDR2 SVGAGI. V gave up 5 bases and J gave up 0 bases, with 11 bases separating them.

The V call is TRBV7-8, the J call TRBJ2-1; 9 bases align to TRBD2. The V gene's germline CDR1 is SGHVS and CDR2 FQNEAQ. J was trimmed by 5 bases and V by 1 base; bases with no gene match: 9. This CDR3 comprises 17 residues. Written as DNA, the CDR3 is TGTGCCAGCAGCTTAGGGGTAGCGGGAGCTTTCCACAATGAGCAGTTCTTC. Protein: CASSLGVAGAFHNEQFF.

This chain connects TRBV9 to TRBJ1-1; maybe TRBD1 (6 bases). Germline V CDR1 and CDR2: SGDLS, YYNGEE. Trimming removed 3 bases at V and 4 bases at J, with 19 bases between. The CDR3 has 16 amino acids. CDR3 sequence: CASSAHPRGLGTEAFF. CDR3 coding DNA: TGTGCCAGCAGCGCGCATCCCAGGGGTCTGGGCACTGAAGCTTTCTTT.

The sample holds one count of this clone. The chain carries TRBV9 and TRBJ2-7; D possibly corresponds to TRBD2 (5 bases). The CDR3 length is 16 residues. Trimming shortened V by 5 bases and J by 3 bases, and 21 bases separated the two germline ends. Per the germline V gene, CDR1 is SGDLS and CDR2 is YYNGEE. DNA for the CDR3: TGTGCCAGCAGTAAGTTATCGGCTAGCAGCTTCTACGAGCAGTACTTC. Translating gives CASSKLSASSFYEQYF.

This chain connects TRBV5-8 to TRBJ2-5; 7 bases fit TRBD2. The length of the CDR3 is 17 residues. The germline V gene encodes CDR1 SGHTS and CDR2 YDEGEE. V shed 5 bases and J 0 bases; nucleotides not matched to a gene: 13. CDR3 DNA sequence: TGTGCCAGCAGGGGGAGGGGCTGGTTTTCCAACCAAGAGACCCAGTACTTC. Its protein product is CASRGRGWFSNQETQYF.

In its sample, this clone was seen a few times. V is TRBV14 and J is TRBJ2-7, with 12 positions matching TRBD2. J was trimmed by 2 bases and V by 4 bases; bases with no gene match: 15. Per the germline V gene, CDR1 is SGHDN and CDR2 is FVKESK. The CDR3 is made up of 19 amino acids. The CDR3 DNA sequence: TGTGCCAGCAGCCCCCGCCGGAGACTAGCGGGAGTTTCGACCTACGAGCAGTACTTC. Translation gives CASSPRRRLAGVSTYEQYF.

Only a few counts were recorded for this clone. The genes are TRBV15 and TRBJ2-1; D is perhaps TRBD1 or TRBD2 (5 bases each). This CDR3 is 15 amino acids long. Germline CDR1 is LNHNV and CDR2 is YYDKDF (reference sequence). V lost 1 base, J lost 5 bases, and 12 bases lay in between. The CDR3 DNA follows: TGTGCCACCAGCAGAGCTCGGGACCGTGACAATGAGCAGTTCTTC. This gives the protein CATSRARDRDNEQFF.

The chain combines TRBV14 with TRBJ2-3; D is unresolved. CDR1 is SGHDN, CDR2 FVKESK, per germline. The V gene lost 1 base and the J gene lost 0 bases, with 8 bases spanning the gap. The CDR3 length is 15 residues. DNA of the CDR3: TGTGCCAGCAGCCAAGCAGGAACTAGCACAGATACGCAGTATTTT. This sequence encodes CASSQAGTSTDTQYF.

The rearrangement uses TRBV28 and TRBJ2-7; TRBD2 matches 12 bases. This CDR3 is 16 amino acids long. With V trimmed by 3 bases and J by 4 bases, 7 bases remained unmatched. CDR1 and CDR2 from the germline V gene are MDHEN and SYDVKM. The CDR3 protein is CASSFATSGRVYEQYF. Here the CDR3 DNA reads TGTGCCAGCAGTTTTGCGACTAGCGGGAGAGTGTACGAGCAGTACTTC. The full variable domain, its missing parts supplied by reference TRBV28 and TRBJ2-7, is DVKVTQSSRYLVKRTGEKVFLECVQDMDHENMFWYRQDPGLGLRLIYFSYDVKMKEKGDIPEGYSVSREKKERFSLILESASTNQTSMYLCASSFATSGRVYEQYFGPGTRLTVT.

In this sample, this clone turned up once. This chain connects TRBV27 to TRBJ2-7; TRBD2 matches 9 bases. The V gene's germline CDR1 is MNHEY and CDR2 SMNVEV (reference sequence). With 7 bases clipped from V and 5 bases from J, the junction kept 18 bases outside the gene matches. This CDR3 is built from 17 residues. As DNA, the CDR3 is TGTGCCAGCAACCCCGTAAGGGCGGGAGGGCACCTCCACGAGCAGTACTTC. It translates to CASNPVRAGGHLHEQYF.

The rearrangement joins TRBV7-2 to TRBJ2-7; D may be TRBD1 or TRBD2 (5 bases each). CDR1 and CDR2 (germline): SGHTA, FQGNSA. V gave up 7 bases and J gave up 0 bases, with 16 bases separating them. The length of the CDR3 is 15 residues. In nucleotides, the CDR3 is TGTGCCAGCACCATGAGGGGTCCGAGCTCCTACGAGCAGTACTTC. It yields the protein CASTMRGPSSYEQYF.

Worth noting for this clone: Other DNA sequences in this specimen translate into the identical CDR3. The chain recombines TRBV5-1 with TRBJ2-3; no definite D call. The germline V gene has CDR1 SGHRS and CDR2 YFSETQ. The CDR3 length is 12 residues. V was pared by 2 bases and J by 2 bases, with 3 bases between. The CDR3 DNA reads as TGCGCCAGCAGCTTTGACACAGATACGCAGTATTTT. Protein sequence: CASSFDTDTQYF.

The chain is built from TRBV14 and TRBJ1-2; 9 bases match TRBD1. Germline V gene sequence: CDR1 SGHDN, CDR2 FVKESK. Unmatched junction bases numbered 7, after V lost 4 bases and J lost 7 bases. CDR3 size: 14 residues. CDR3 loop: CASSRPGQGRGYTF. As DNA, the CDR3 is TGTGCCAGCAGCCGTCCGGGACAGGGTCGTGGCTACACCTTC. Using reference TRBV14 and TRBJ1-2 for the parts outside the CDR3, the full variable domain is EAGVTQFPSHSVIEKGQTVTLRCDPISGHDNLYWYRRVMGKEIKFLLHFVKESKQDESGMPNNRFLAERTGGTYSTLKVQPAELEDSGVYFCASSRPGQGRGYTFGSGTRLTVV.

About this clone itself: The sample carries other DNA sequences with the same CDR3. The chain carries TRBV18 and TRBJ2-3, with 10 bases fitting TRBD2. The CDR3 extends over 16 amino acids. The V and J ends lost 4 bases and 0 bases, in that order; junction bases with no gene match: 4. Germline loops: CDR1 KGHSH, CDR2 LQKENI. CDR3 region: CASSLRTSGSTDTQYF. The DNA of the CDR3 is TGTGCCAGCTCACTGCGGACTAGCGGTAGCACAGATACGCAGTATTTT.

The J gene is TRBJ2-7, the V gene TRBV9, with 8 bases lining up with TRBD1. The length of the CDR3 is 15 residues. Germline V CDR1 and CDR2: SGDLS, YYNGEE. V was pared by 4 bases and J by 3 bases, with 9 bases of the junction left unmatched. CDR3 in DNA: TGTGCCAGCAGCCTTCGGACAGGGACAAACTACGAGCAGTACTTC. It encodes CASSLRTGTNYEQYF.

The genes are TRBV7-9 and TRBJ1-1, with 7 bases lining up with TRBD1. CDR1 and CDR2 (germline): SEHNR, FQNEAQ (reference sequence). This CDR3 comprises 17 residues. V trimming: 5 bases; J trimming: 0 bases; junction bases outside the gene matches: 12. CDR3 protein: CASSHSPTGSLNTEAFF. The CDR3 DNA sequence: TGTGCCAGCAGCCATAGCCCGACAGGGTCCCTGAACACTGAAGCTTTCTTT.